The next 26 T cell receptor beta chains were all read from a single sample in a study of T cell repertoires in cytomegalovirus infection. TCRdb analysed the reads with MiXCR anew, one entry per CDR3 protein. The data hold approximately 320,000 distinct CDR3 sequences, with more than 9% observed a single time. Sequencing was performed on PBMCs. The source is a human donor in good health (CMV status not recorded). Some clones in this sample may be carry-over from other donors' samples.

This clonotype was detected ten times or more. This chain links TRBV7-8 with TRBJ2-5, with a tentative D call TRBD2 (6 bases). The CDR3 runs 13 residues. From germline, CDR1 is SGHVS and CDR2 FQNEAQ. V shed 5 bases and J shed 4 bases, with 11 bases lying between them. The CDR3 loop is CASSEGLLETQYF. The CDR3 coding sequence is TGTGCCAGCAGCGAGGGACTCCTAGAGACCCAGTACTTC.

This chain uses TRBV9 with TRBJ1-3, with a weak D call TRBD1 (6 bases). V gave up 3 bases and J gave up 0 bases, with 16 bases separating them. This CDR3 contains 17 residues. Per germline, CDR1 SGDLS and CDR2 YYNGEE. In nucleotides, the CDR3 is TGTGCCAGCAGCGAGGGGTTGGGACACAACTCTGGAAACACCATATATTTT. Translating gives CASSEGLGHNSGNTIYF.

The rearrangement links TRBV25-1 to TRBJ2-5, with 8 bases that match TRBD1. Germline assignment: CDR1 MGHDK and CDR2 SYGVNS. CDR3 length: 15 residues. Trimming at V came to 2 bases and at J to 0 bases, leaving 2 bases not matched to a gene. CDR3 sequence: CASSEGQGYQETQYF. Written as DNA, the CDR3 is TGTGCCAGCAGTGAAGGACAGGGTTACCAAGAGACCCAGTACTTC. Drawing the rest from reference TRBV25-1 and TRBJ2-5, the complete variable domain is EADIYQTPRYLVIGTGKKITLECSQTMGHDKMYWYQQDPGMELHLIHYSYGVNSTEKGDLSSESTVSRIRTEHFPLTLESARPSHTSQYLCASSEGQGYQETQYFGPGTRLLVL.

There are a few counts of this clonotype. The rearrangement links TRBV5-6 to TRBJ1-2; perhaps TRBD1 as D (5 bases). V lost 6 bases, J lost 0 bases, and 15 bases lay in between. The CDR3 is 15 residues long. Germline V gene sequence: CDR1 SGHDT, CDR2 YYEEEE. The CDR3 DNA follows: TGTGCCAGCACCACCACCGGGACCGCTAACTATGGCTACACCTTC. Its translation is CASTTTGTANYGYTF.

The table lists this clonotype with a few counts. The CDR3 reads CASSLEQGRDEQYF. In DNA, the CDR3 is TGTGCCAGCAGCCTGGAACAGGGGAGGGACGAGCAGTACTTC. This rearrangement joins TRBV7-2 to TRBJ2-7; D possibly matches TRBD1 or TRBD2 (7 bases each). V lost 5 bases, J lost 5 bases, and 16 bases lay in between. Germline V gene lookup returns CDR1 SGHTA and CDR2 FQGNSA. The CDR3 has 14 amino acids.

This clonotype has a handful of counts. V gene TRBV6-2 or TRBV6-3 combines with J gene TRBJ1-1; possibly TRBD1 for D (5 bases). This CDR3 has 14 amino acids. Trimming shortened V by 10 bases and J by 0 bases, and 15 bases separated the two germline ends. Germline loops: CDR1 MNHEY, CDR2 SVGEGT. CDR3 protein: CATSRGQLNTEAFF. CDR3 coding DNA: TGTGCCACCTCCCGAGGACAATTGAACACTGAAGCTTTCTTT.

Only a few counts were recorded for this clonotype. DNA for the CDR3: TGTGCCAGCAGGGACTGGGGCTACGAGCAGTACTTC. Its protein is CASRDWGYEQYF. V usage is TRBV12-3 or TRBV12-4 and J usage is TRBJ2-7; the D gene is possibly TRBD2 (5 bases). V was clipped by 6 bases and J by 3 bases, with 9 bases between them. The CDR3 is made up of 12 amino acids.

To note about this clonotype: One end of the junction fails to match germline, which may point to a read error. The CDR3 DNA reads TGTGCCAGCAGCTACCCCGGACAGGGGGATCTCTATAATTCACCCCTCCACTTT. Translated: CASSYPGQGDLYNSPLHF. J is TRBJ1-6 and V is TRBV5-3, with 10 bases that match TRBD1. TRBV5-3 is placed among ORFs of uncertain function. CDR3 length: 18 amino acids.

This clonotype appeared a few times. The chain uses TRBV7-2 and TRBJ1-3, with TRBD1 as a possible D gene (5 bases). Per the germline V gene, CDR1 is SGHTA and CDR2 is FQGNSA. Trimming stripped 1 base from V and 2 bases from J, with 12 bases between. The CDR3 covers 16 residues. The CDR3 is CASSLVSSGTGNTIYF. DNA of the CDR3: TGTGCCAGCAGCTTAGTGTCTTCAGGGACTGGAAACACCATATATTTT. The complete variable domain, with remaining parts taken from reference TRBV7-2 and TRBJ1-3, reads GAGVSQSPSNKVTEKGKDVELRCDPISGHTALYWYRQSLGQGLEFLIYFQGNSAPDKSGLPSDRFSAERTGGSVSTLTIQRTQQEDSAVYLCASSLVSSGTGNTIYFGEGSWLTVV.

This clonotype has more than one count but fewer than ten. This sequence joins TRBV7-3 and TRBJ2-5, with D possibly being TRBD2 (6 bases). The length of the CDR3 is 13 residues. V was clipped by 5 bases and J by 5 bases, with 12 bases between them. CDR1 is SGHTA, CDR2 FQGTGA, per germline. DNA for the CDR3: TGTGCCAGCAGCCGTCTAGCGTGGGAGACCCAGTACTTC. It specifies CASSRLAWETQYF.

This clonotype has only a few counts. J is TRBJ2-5 and V is TRBV23-1; no clear D gene. TRBV23-1 is assigned to the ORF class and has an uncertain function. CDR3 size: 14 residues. Deletions cut 3 bases from V and 0 bases from J, with 8 bases between. This CDR3 reads CASSHSPYQETQYF. The CDR3 DNA sequence: TGCGCCAGCAGTCATTCTCCGTACCAAGAGACCCAGTACTTC.

The chain carries TRBV20-1 and TRBJ2-7, with 7 bases identical to TRBD2. Germline V gene lookup returns CDR1 DFQATT and CDR2 SNEGSKA (reference sequence). The V segment lost 6 bases and the J segment 4 bases; nucleotides outside the gene matches: 15. This CDR3 contains 15 residues. The CDR3 protein is CSALAGRGGVYEQYF. In DNA form, the CDR3 reads TGCAGTGCACTCGCCGGGCGGGGAGGGGTGTACGAGCAGTACTTC.

The chain carries TRBV20-1 and TRBJ1-2; a possible D gene is TRBD1 (6 bases). The CDR3 spans 14 residues. In germline, CDR1 is DFQATT, CDR2 SNEGSKA (reference sequence). V gave up 6 bases and J gave up 5 bases, with 19 bases separating them. DNA of the CDR3: TGCAGTGCCTTGGGACGGGGGCGGAATTATGGCTACACCTTC. Translating gives CSALGRGRNYGYTF.

J is TRBJ1-3 and V is TRBV2; no clear D gene. The CDR3 covers 15 residues. V was cut by 4 bases and J by 1 base, with 11 bases left in between. CDR1 is SNHLY and CDR2 is FYNNEI in the germline V gene. The CDR3: CASSGDLISGNTIYF. CDR3 DNA: TGTGCCAGCAGTGGCGACTTAATTTCTGGAAACACCATATATTTT.

The gene calls are TRBV9 and TRBJ1-6; D gene unclear. The CDR3 is 17 amino acids. The germline CDR1 and CDR2 sequences are SGDLS and YYNGEE. The V and J ends lost 4 bases and 2 bases respectively, with 16 bases between them. This chain's CDR3 is CASSPSGRETYNSPLHF. In DNA form, the CDR3 reads TGTGCCAGCAGCCCCAGCGGGAGGGAGACCTATAATTCACCCCTCCACTTT.

This clonotype was recorded many times. The chain uses TRBV7-8 and TRBJ2-3; possibly TRBD1 or TRBD2 for D (6 bases each). The V gene's germline CDR1 is SGHVS and CDR2 FQNEAQ. The CDR3 is 16 residues long. Trimming shortened V by 3 bases and J by 2 bases, and 15 bases separated the two germline ends. CDR3 nucleotide sequence: TGTGCCAGCAGCTTTATAGGGGGGACTTCCACAGATACGCAGTATTTT. Translating gives CASSFIGGTSTDTQYF.

J is TRBJ2-7 and V is TRBV5-4, with 12 bases identical to TRBD1. Trimming removed 8 bases from V and 6 bases from J; junction bases left unmatched: 12. This CDR3 is built from 15 residues. Per germline, CDR1 SGHNT and CDR2 YYREEE (reference sequence). CDR3 DNA: TGTGCCAGTTCGACCGGGGACAGGGGGCGCATCGAGCAGTACTTC. Amino acid sequence: CASSTGDRGRIEQYF.

The chain couples TRBV29-1 to TRBJ1-4; D is unresolved. Between the trimmed V and J ends, which lost 4 bases and 7 bases, there was a span of 7 bases. The length of the CDR3 is 11 residues. Looked up from germline, CDR1 is SQVTM and CDR2 is ANQGSEA. CDR3 region: CSVGYSEKLFF. CDR3 DNA sequence: TGCAGCGTTGGGTACTCTGAAAAACTGTTTTTT.

The chain uses TRBV12-3 or TRBV12-4 and TRBJ2-2, with D possibly TRBD2 on 5 matching bases. The V and J ends lost 3 bases and 7 bases respectively, with 6 bases between them. This CDR3 contains 12 residues. The CDR3 protein is CASSFSVGELFF. The CDR3 nucleotides read TGTGCCAGCAGTTTTAGCGTCGGGGAGCTGTTTTTT.

Ten or more counts support this clonotype. This chain links TRBV7-6 with TRBJ1-1; maybe TRBD1 (6 bases). Per germline, CDR1 SGHVS and CDR2 FNYEAQ. V was cut by 5 bases and J by 8 bases, with 18 bases left in between. The CDR3 is made up of 14 amino acids. CDR3: CASSQAGDPKEAFF. The CDR3 bases are TGTGCCAGCAGCCAAGCAGGGGATCCGAAGGAAGCTTTCTTT.

The CDR3, as DNA: TGTGCCAGCAGTAGAGGGCGAGGGACTGAAGCTTTCTTT. Residues: CASSRGRGTEAFF. This chain connects TRBV14 to TRBJ1-1; D ambiguous. The CDR3 consists of 13 residues. Between the trimmed V and J ends, which lost 6 bases and 5 bases, there was a span of 13 bases. Per the germline V gene, CDR1 is SGHDN and CDR2 is FVKESK.

This clonotype was recorded a few times. This chain joins TRBV6-8 and TRBJ1-6, with D possibly TRBD1 on 6 matching bases. Germline V gene lookup returns CDR1 MNHGY and CDR2 SAAAGT. This CDR3 has 15 amino acids. With 6 bases removed from V and 10 bases from J, the gap between germline ends came to 19 bases. The CDR3 region has the DNA TGTGCCAGCAGATCCCTCGGGACAAACAGATCACCCCTCCACTTT. This encodes CASRSLGTNRSPLHF.

This clonotype was observed a few times. The chain uses TRBV28 and TRBJ1-5; 9 bases are shared with TRBD1. Trimming removed 6 bases from V and 7 bases from J; junction bases left unmatched: 10. CDR1 is MDHEN, CDR2 SYDVKM, per germline. This CDR3 spans 15 amino acids. In DNA, the CDR3 is TGTGCCAGCAGCTATACAGGGGGCTTGTGGCAGCCCCAGCATTTT. Residues: CASSYTGGLWQPQHF.

The chain links TRBV28 to TRBJ1-1; maybe TRBD1 (5 bases). Germline CDR1 is MDHEN and CDR2 is SYDVKM. V shed 6 bases and J shed 1 base, with 18 bases lying between them. CDR3 size: 16 residues. The CDR3 reads CASRPREGRWNTEAFF. CDR3 sequence (DNA): TGTGCCAGCAGACCCAGGGAGGGGCGATGGAACACTGAAGCTTTCTTT.

This clonotype was counted a few times. V usage is TRBV15 and J usage is TRBJ1-6; TRBD1 might be the D (5 bases). V lost 0 bases and J 7 bases, leaving 13 bases between the germline ends. Germline CDR1 reads LNHNV; CDR2 reads YYDKDF (reference sequence). CDR3 length: 16 residues. The CDR3 DNA is TGTGCCACCAGCAGAGATCTGGGGCGCCAAAATTCACCCCTCCACTTT. This translates into CATSRDLGRQNSPLHF.

This clonotype was seen many times. The V gene is TRBV11-2, the J gene TRBJ2-4, with TRBD2 matching 9 bases. CDR1 and CDR2 from the germline V gene are SGHAT and FQNNGV. The CDR3 loop spans 18 amino acids. V lost 1 base to trimming and J lost 5 bases; unmatched junction nucleotides: 12. The CDR3 reads CASSLVGGAGGPENIQYF. The CDR3 region has the DNA TGTGCCAGCAGCTTAGTTGGGGGGGCGGGAGGGCCAGAAAACATTCAGTACTTC.